One and the same sample provided the 16 T cell receptor beta chains below, sequenced in a study of T cells in Graves' hyperthyroidism and ophthalmopathy. RNA transcripts were the template for amplifying TCR beta CDR3 regions. HTBI primers drove first-round RT-PCR of the TCR CDR3. TCRdb used MiXCR to reprocess the multiplex PCR reads, holding one entry per CDR3 protein. The sample has around 56,000 distinct CDR3 sequences, about 50% seen once. Sequenced material: blood. These receptors were taken from a woman aged 25 to 39 with Graves' ophthalmopathy.

This clonotype was observed many times. The rearrangement joins TRBV5-6 to TRBJ1-1, with TRBD1 identical over 11 bases. CDR1 and CDR2 from the germline V gene are SGHDT and YYEEEE. V gave up 4 bases and J gave up 10 bases; unmatched junction bases: 9. There are 14 residues in the CDR3. CDR3 in DNA: TGTGCCAGCAGCCCAGGGACAGGGGGATCAGTAGCTTTCTTT. Its protein is CASSPGTGGSVAFF.

This clonotype was detected ten times or more. The chain links TRBV28 to TRBJ1-2; no reliable D call. Deletions cut 6 bases from V and 2 bases from J, with 10 bases between. The CDR3 contains 13 residues. The germline V gene has CDR1 MDHEN and CDR2 SYDVKM. The CDR3 spells CASSLDLNYGYTF. The CDR3 nucleotides are TGTGCCAGCAGCTTAGATCTAAACTATGGCTACACCTTC.

The chain couples TRBV4-1 to TRBJ2-3; 8 bases are a match to TRBD2. Germline values: CDR1 MGHRA, CDR2 YSYEKL. V lost 4 bases and J lost 9; bases outside the gene matches: 15. This CDR3 has 16 amino acids. CDR3 in DNA: TGCGCCAGCAGCCTTAGCGGGACCAACACCGGGGACACGCAGTATTTT. It specifies CASSLSGTNTGDTQYF.

This clonotype appeared many times. The V gene is TRBV20-1, the J gene TRBJ2-2; 7 positions agree with TRBD2. After removal of 4 bases from V and 5 bases from J, the junction contained 10 bases not matched to a gene. CDR1 and CDR2 from the germline V gene are DFQATT and SNEGSKA (reference sequence). The CDR3 totals 15 residues. In DNA form, the CDR3 reads TGCAGTGCTAACCTGCGGGGAGGGAGGACCGGGGAGCTGTTTTTT. It is translated as CSANLRGGRTGELFF.

This clonotype was found many times. The rearrangement joins TRBV27 to TRBJ2-2, with TRBD2 as a possible D gene (5 bases). V dropped 2 bases and J dropped 9 bases, with 19 bases sitting between them. The CDR3 consists of 16 residues. The germline CDR1 and CDR2 sequences are MNHEY and SMNVEV (reference sequence). CDR3 sequence: CASSLKTNSFNRELFF. CDR3 nucleotide sequence: TGTGCCAGCAGTTTAAAGACTAACAGTTTTAACCGGGAGCTGTTTTTT.

This clonotype was seen at least ten times. The rearrangement joins TRBV30 to TRBJ1-2; the D is unclear. The CDR3 has 12 residues. Germline values: CDR1 GTSNPN, CDR2 SVGIG (reference sequence). V lost 1 base and J lost 5, with 8 bases in between. The CDR3 coding sequence is TGTGCCTGGAGTGGTCAGAGTTATGGCTACACCTTC. Residues: CAWSGQSYGYTF.

This clonotype was detected many times. The V and J genes are TRBV5-6 and TRBJ1-1; 7 bases match TRBD1. V shed 6 bases, J shed 5 bases, and the junction held 10 bases outside the gene matches. CDR1 and CDR2 (germline): SGHDT, YYEEEE. This CDR3 is 14 amino acids long. CDR3 in DNA: TGTGCCAGCATCCCGGGACAGCGCTGGACTGAAGCTTTCTTT. Protein sequence: CASIPGQRWTEAFF.

This clonotype showed up many times. The rearrangement uses TRBV28 and TRBJ2-7; D is possibly TRBD2 (6 bases). This CDR3 has 17 residues. Looked up from germline, CDR1 is MDHEN and CDR2 is SYDVKM. V was trimmed by 2 bases and J by 1 base, leaving 18 bases between them. CDR3 amino acids: CASSLRLGIGGSYEQYF. In DNA, the CDR3 is TGTGCCAGCAGTTTACGTCTGGGGATAGGAGGGTCCTACGAGCAGTACTTC.

The V call is TRBV24-1, the J call TRBJ1-4; D is undetermined. Between the trimmed V and J ends, which lost 3 bases and 2 bases, there was a span of 6 bases. The CDR3 has 14 amino acids. From germline, CDR1 is KGHDR and CDR2 SFDVKD. CDR3 nucleotide sequence: TGTGCCACCAGTGATGCCGGGACTAATGAAAAACTGTTTTTT. Translated, it gives CATSDAGTNEKLFF.

This clonotype is medium-sized (0.01 to 0.1%) by share. V and J are TRBV5-1 and TRBJ1-4, with D hard to call. V was shortened by 0 bases and J by 0 bases, with 12 bases between the two germline ends. The CDR3 loop spans 17 amino acids. Germline CDR1 is SGHRS and CDR2 is YFSETQ. CDR3 bases: TGCGCCAGCAGCTTGGGCGGCAGGTTAACAACTAATGAAAAACTGTTTTTT. It specifies CASSLGGRLTTNEKLFF.

The CDR3 nucleotides read TGTGCCATCAGCTTGACGGGGACTAGCGGGAGGGCCGGTAGGAATGAGCAGTTCTTC. It encodes CAISLTGTSGRAGRNEQFF. The chain recombines TRBV10-3 with TRBJ2-1, with TRBD2 matching over 16 bases. V was pared by 6 bases and J by 7 bases, with 15 bases of the junction left unmatched. The CDR3 is 19 residues long. The germline V gene encodes CDR1 ENHRY and CDR2 SYGVKD.

This clonotype has a count of ten or more. The chain employs TRBV24-1 and TRBJ1-5; 8 bases align to TRBD1. The CDR3 loop spans 16 amino acids. J gave up 5 bases and V 3 bases, and 8 bases lay outside the gene matches. CDR1 and CDR2 (germline): KGHDR, SFDVKD. The CDR3 sequence: CATSDAGSGGYQPQHF. CDR3 bases: TGTGCCACCAGTGATGCTGGGTCAGGGGGCTATCAGCCCCAGCATTTT.

The table lists this clonotype with a few counts. This CDR3 reads CSVIDRAITFF. The CDR3 coding sequence is TGCAGCGTTATAGACAGGGCAATAACTTTCTTT. The chain joins TRBV29-1 to TRBJ1-1; 7 nucleotides align to TRBD1. CDR1 is SQVTM, CDR2 ANQGSEA, per germline. CDR3 length equals 11 residues. V lost 5 bases, J lost 12 bases, and 9 bases stayed unmatched.

In this sample, this clonotype is medium-sized. This chain uses TRBV2 with TRBJ1-2; no clear D gene. V was shortened by 5 bases and J by 8 bases, with 12 bases between the two germline ends. This CDR3 contains 12 residues. The V gene's germline CDR1 is SNHLY and CDR2 FYNNEI. As DNA, the CDR3 is TGTGCCAGCAGTCAAGAGGGCAGGGGCTACACCTTC. It is translated as CASSQEGRGYTF. The whole variable domain, filled in from reference TRBV2 and TRBJ1-2, reads EPEVTQTPSHQVTQMGQEVILRCVPISNHLYFYWYRQILGQKVEFLVSFYNNEISEKSEIFDDQFSVERPDGSNFTLKIRSTKLEDSAMYFCASSQEGRGYTFGSGTRLTVV.

Within the sample, this clonotype is medium-sized. The chain carries TRBV20-1 and TRBJ1-2; possibly TRBD1 for D (6 bases). The germline gives CDR1 DFQATT, CDR2 SNEGSKA (reference sequence). The CDR3 extends over 14 amino acids. Trimming cost V 4 bases and J 4 bases, with 16 bases left between them. The CDR3 spells CSAIQGFPSYGYTF. CDR3 sequence (DNA): TGCAGTGCTATACAGGGTTTCCCTTCCTATGGCTACACCTTC.

This clonotype was seen many times. The chain links TRBV6-1 to TRBJ2-1; 9 nucleotides align to TRBD1. CDR3 size: 15 residues. Germline trimming cut 5 bases from V and 3 bases from J; bases unmatched to any gene: 5. From germline, CDR1 is MNHNS and CDR2 SASEGT. This CDR3 reads CASSRGQGRYNEQFF. CDR3 sequence (DNA): TGTGCCAGCAGTCGCGGACAGGGGCGCTACAATGAGCAGTTCTTC.